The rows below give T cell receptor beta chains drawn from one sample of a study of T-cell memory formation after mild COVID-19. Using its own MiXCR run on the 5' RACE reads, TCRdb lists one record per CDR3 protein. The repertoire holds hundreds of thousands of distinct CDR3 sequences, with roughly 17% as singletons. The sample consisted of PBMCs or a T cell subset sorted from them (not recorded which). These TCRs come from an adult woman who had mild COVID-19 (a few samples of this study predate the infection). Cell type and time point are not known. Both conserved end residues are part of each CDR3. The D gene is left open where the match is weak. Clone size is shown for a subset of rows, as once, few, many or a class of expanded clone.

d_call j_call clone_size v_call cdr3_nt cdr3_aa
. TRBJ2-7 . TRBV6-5 TGTGCCAGCAGTTACTCGGGGGCCGCCTACGAGCAGTACTTC CASSYSGAAYEQYF
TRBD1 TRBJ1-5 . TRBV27 TGTGCCAGCAGTGGGGACAGGGTCCATCAGCCCCAGCATTTT CASSGDRVHQPQHF
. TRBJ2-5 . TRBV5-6 TGTGCCAGCAGCTCGTTGGTTGAGGGACCGGAGGAGACCCAGTACTTC CASSSLVEGPEETQYF
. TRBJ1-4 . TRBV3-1 TGTGCCAGCAGCCCCACCTCATCAACTAATGAAAAACTGTTTTTT CASSPTSSTNEKLFF
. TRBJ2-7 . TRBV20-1 TGCAGTGCGAGGACCATGAGCTCCTACGAGCAGTACTTC CSARTMSSYEQYF
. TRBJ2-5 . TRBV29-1 TGCAGCGTTGAAGATTTCAAGGGGGAGACCCAGTACTTC CSVEDFKGETQYF
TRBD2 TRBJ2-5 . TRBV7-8 TGTGCCAGCAGCCCTCGGGCGGGAGGGCCTACAAACCAAGAGACCCAGTACTTC CASSPRAGGPTNQETQYF
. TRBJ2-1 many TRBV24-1 TGTGCCACCAGTGACCCAGGAGGGGGGGGCCATGAGCAGTTCTTC CATSDPGGGGHEQFF
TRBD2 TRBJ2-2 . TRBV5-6 TGTGCCAGCAGCCGAACCCCGCGGGAGTCCCCCGGGGAGCTGTTTTTT CASSRTPRESPGELFF
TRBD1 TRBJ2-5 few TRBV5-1 TGCGCCAGCAGCTTGGGGGGTAGACAGGGAGAGACCCAGTACTTC CASSLGGRQGETQYF
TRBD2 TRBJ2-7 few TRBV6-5 TGTGCCAGCAGTCTTTGGACTAGCGGGAGCTCCTACGAGCAGTACTTC CASSLWTSGSSYEQYF
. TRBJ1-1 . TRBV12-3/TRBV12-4 TGTGCCAGCAGCCCACTCGGTGAAGCCACTGAAGCTTTCTTT CASSPLGEATEAFF
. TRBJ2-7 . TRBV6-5 TGTGCCAGCAGTTACGGGGGACTGAACTCCTACGAGCAGTACTTC CASSYGGLNSYEQYF
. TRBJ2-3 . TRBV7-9 TGTGCCAGCAGCCGGGCGGGCATTCCAGATACGCAGTATTTT CASSRAGIPDTQYF
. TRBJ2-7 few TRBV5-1 TGCGCCAGCAGCCCAAGGGACAACTTACTAAGCTCCTACGAGCAGTACTTC CASSPRDNLLSSYEQYF
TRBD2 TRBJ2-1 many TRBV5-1 TGCGCCAGCAGCCTGCGGACTAGCGCCTACAATGAGCAGTTCTTC CASSLRTSAYNEQFF